This T cell receptor beta chain was identified during a study of T cell responses to AZD1222 COVID-19 vaccine. Per the germline V gene, CDR1 is MNHEY and CDR2 is SVGAGI. This CDR3 is 13 amino acids long. V lost 6 bases, J lost 2 bases, and 11 bases lay in between. Overall study findings and caveats: Reports indicate that nearly half of spike-specific TCRs are directed at unmutated variant regions. Sampled repertoires all dated from after the peak T cell response. There were vaccine-associated CD4 TCRs across spike, dominant at 160-218 and 743-854.

Assay used: immunoSEQ multiplex PCR; TCRdb lists only in-frame clones, some missing. The sample lists about 120,000 clones, about 90% occurring once. This clone has only one observation. What it binds is unknown. The clonotype originates from an adult in good health. The sample here was peripheral blood, taken on day 0 of AZD1222 vaccination. The chain is built from TRBV6-5 and TRBJ2-7; D tentatively fits TRBD1 or TRBD2 (5 bases each). The CDR3 coding sequence is TGTGCCAGCAGGCCCGGGACGGCCTACGAGCAGTACTTC. Translation: CASRPGTAYEQYF.